A selection of T cell receptor beta chains follows, all from one sample in a study of blood T cells in healthy people across ages. TCRdb itself ran the 5' RACE reads through MiXCR, one entry per CDR3 protein. The table has hundreds of thousands of distinct CDR3 sequences, 55% to 75% seen once; the top ten hold around 20%. Sequenced sample: blood. The receptors were gathered from a man younger than 40 in good health. The CDR3 runs from the conserved cysteine through the conserved F or W. Fields, in order: J gene, D gene, V gene, clone size, CDR3 protein, CDR3 DNA. D genes are given only for firm matches. Only some rows state a clone size, as once, few, many or a class for expanded clones.

>TRBJ1-4|-|TRBV4-1|many
CASSQDPGYENEKLFF
TGCGCCAGCAGCCAAGACCCAGGGTATGAGAATGAAAAACTGTTTTTT
>TRBJ2-7|TRBD1|TRBV29-1|-
CSTGQGADEQYF
TGCAGCACAGGACAGGGGGCAGACGAGCAGTACTTC
>TRBJ1-2|-|TRBV12-3/TRBV12-4|-
CASSSLGGGNYGYTF
TGTGCCAGCAGTTCCCTTGGCGGGGGTAACTATGGCTACACCTTC
>TRBJ2-1|-|TRBV4-2|-
CASSPLGTGQGADYNEQFF
TGTGCCAGCAGCCCCCTTGGGACCGGGCAGGGAGCGGATTACAATGAGCAGTTCTTC
>TRBJ2-7|-|TRBV2|-
CASRTAYYEQYF
TGTGCCAGCAGGACAGCTTACTACGAGCAGTACTTC
>TRBJ2-5|-|TRBV7-2|-
CASRSKGGTQYF
TGTGCCAGCAGATCCAAAGGGGGGACCCAGTACTTC
>TRBJ2-1|-|TRBV9|few
CASSVEDSSYNEQFF
TGTGCCAGCAGCGTGGAAGACTCATCCTACAATGAGCAGTTCTTC
>TRBJ2-7|-|TRBV6-6|-
CASSYPTEHEQYF
TGTGCCAGCAGTTACCCGACAGAACACGAGCAGTACTTC
>TRBJ1-2|-|TRBV20-1|-
CSARLGDGSYGYTF
TGCAGTGCCAGGCTAGGGGACGGGTCGTATGGCTACACCTTC
>TRBJ2-6|-|TRBV25-1|-
CASNQLLAATSGANVLTF
TGTGCCAGCAACCAACTCTTGGCAGCCACCTCTGGGGCCAACGTCCTGACTTTC
>TRBJ1-2|-|TRBV3-1|-
CASSQDQRGYTF
TGTGCCAGCAGCCAAGATCAGCGGGGCTACACCTTC
>TRBJ2-6|-|TRBV5-1|-
CASSLYVRTSSGANVLTF
TGCGCCAGCAGCTTGTATGTGCGGACCTCCTCTGGGGCCAACGTCCTGACTTTC
>TRBJ2-7|TRBD2|TRBV7-2|once
CASSSGGIVESQYF
TGTGCCAGCAGCTCGGGGGGAATCGTGGAGTCCCAGTACTTC
>TRBJ2-7|-|TRBV7-2|-
CASSLAQGPYEQYF
TGTGCCAGCAGCTTGGCTCAGGGACCCTACGAGCAGTACTTC
>TRBJ2-1|-|TRBV7-2|-
CASSSRSKDNEQFF
TGTGCCAGCAGCTCGCGGTCGAAGGACAATGAGCAGTTCTTC
>TRBJ2-2|-|TRBV20-1|-
CSARDGLGGELFF
TGCAGTGCTAGAGACGGGCTCGGAGGGGAGCTGTTTTTT
>TRBJ2-3|TRBD2|TRBV6-2/TRBV6-3|-
CASSYPGLAVTDTQYF
TGTGCCAGCAGTTACCCGGGACTAGCGGTTACAGATACGCAGTATTTT
>TRBJ2-7|TRBD1|TRBV10-2|-
CASSESGQGAYEQYF
TGCGCCAGCAGTGAGTCAGGACAGGGGGCGTACGAGCAGTACTTC
>TRBJ2-7|TRBD2|TRBV6-2/TRBV6-3|few
CASSYSTKLAGRTYEQYF
TGTGCCAGCAGTTACTCGACCAAGTTAGCGGGACGGACCTACGAGCAGTACTTC
>TRBJ2-1|TRBD1|TRBV3-1|-
CASSQGQGRRNEQFF
TGTGCCAGCAGCCAAGGACAGGGACGTCGCAATGAGCAGTTCTTC
>TRBJ1-1|TRBD1|TRBV7-2|-
CASSLGGQGANTEAFF
TGTGCCAGCAGCTTAGGGGGACAGGGGGCGAACACTGAAGCTTTCTTT
>TRBJ2-1|TRBD2|TRBV20-1|few
CSAPGGTSGSSYNEQFF
TGCAGTGCCCCCGGGGGGACTAGCGGGAGCTCCTACAATGAGCAGTTCTTC
>TRBJ2-3|-|TRBV4-2|few
CASSQEGWDTQYF
TGTGCCAGCAGCCAAGAGGGATGGGATACGCAGTATTTT
>TRBJ2-7|-|TRBV3-1|few
CASSQDSRYEQYF
TGTGCCAGCAGCCAAGATAGCCGATACGAGCAGTACTTC
>TRBJ2-1|TRBD2|TRBV4-2|-
CASSQESGSGSSNEQFF
TGTGCCAGCAGCCAAGAATCAGGTAGCGGGAGTTCAAATGAGCAGTTCTTC
>TRBJ1-2|-|TRBV4-2|-
CASSQGLDGYTF
TGTGCCAGCAGCCAAGGTTTGGACGGCTACACCTTC
>TRBJ2-5|TRBD1|TRBV7-2|-
CASSTRQGGGRETQYF
TGTGCCAGCAGCACCCGACAGGGGGGAGGACGGGAGACCCAGTACTTC
>TRBJ2-7|-|TRBV7-2|few
CASSWGGDGEQYF
TGTGCCAGCAGCTGGGGTGGGGACGGCGAGCAGTACTTC
>TRBJ2-4|TRBD2|TRBV27|-
CASHPAGINIQYF
TGTGCCAGCCACCCAGCGGGGATAAACATTCAGTACTTC